The 2 T cell receptor beta chains below were found in one sample sequenced in a study of cytomegalovirus exposure and HLA in healthy donors. The PCR was carried out with 60 Vbeta primers and 13 Jbeta primers. The method was immunoSEQ multiplex PCR; TCRdb's version includes in-frame clones alone and lacks a portion of them. This sample has some 150,000 clones, with approximately 69% found just once. Sequenced input: PBMCs. These receptors came from a man aged 25-45 years in good health and CMV-seronegative.

As for this clone: One junction end disagrees with the germline gene, perhaps due to a read error. This sequence joins TRBV18 and TRBJ2-1, with D maybe TRBD1 (6 bases). Germline CDR1 and CDR2: KGHSH and LQKENI. CDR3 length: 8 residues. The CDR3 nucleotides are TGCGAGATACAGGGTCAGTTCTTC. Translation: CEIQGQFF.

This clone has only a few counts. Other DNA sequences in the sample encode the same CDR3. This chain links TRBV28 with TRBJ1-5, with 7 positions matching TRBD1. Germline V gene data show CDR1 as MDHEN and CDR2 as SYDVKM. Trimming took 5 bases from V and 5 from J; bases not matched to a gene: 6. This CDR3 is built from 14 residues. This CDR3 is CASSRQGSYQPQHF. CDR3 coding DNA: TGTGCCAGCAGTAGACAGGGAAGTTATCAGCCCCAGCATTTT.